One TCR beta chain is described in this entry. These data belong to a study of blood T cell repertoires in COVID-19. About the study: Researchers got acute and convalescent COVID-19 samples from the United States, Italy and Spain.

Produced via immunoSEQ multiplex PCR; TCRdb's table is partial and in-frame only. The sample contains about 460,000 clones, roughly nine tenths of which appear only once. Germline V gene data show CDR1 as SGHTA and CDR2 as FQGNSA. V was clipped by 1 base and J by 2 bases, with 11 bases between them. The CDR3 sequence is 16 residues long. The TCR was taken from a woman aged 55-75 years who had recovered from COVID-19. The chain joins TRBV7-2 to TRBJ2-2, with D possibly matching TRBD1 (6 bases). Input material: PBMCs or T cells enriched from blood (not recorded which). This chain's CDR3 is CASSLVVRGNTGELFF. The CDR3 bases are TGTGCCAGCAGCTTAGTGGTCAGGGGAAACACCGGGGAGCTGTTTTTT.